This T cell receptor beta chain was identified during a study of beta chain features in type 1 diabetes. Whole-study context: Patient and healthy donor groups were alike in age, gender and cell yields.

This clone has just a few counts. Its specificity is unknown. What was sequenced were expressed TCRB transcripts, since all of the isolated RNA had been reverse transcribed. Some clones are missing from TCRdb's copy, which holds only in-frame ones; the method was immunoSEQ multiplex PCR. Of 390,000 or so clones listed, over 11% are singletons. Markers CD45RO/CCR7/CD25/CD127/CD95/CD27 served to sort CD4+ naive, central memory, regulatory and stem cell-like memory cells. Broader study findings: VDJ junctions sequenced from type 1 diabetes patients showed fewer insertions and more deletions.

Sample: naive CD4+ T cells from blood. This clonotype was obtained from a young man in good health.

DNA of the CDR3: TGTGCCAGCAGCTTGGACAATCAGGGATACGAGCAGTACGTC. It encodes CASSLDNQGYEQYV. The chain links TRBV5-4 to TRBJ2-7, with D perhaps matching TRBD1 (5 bases). CDR1 is SGHNT and CDR2 is YYREEE in the germline V gene (reference sequence). CDR3 length: 14 amino acids. The germline V and J ends were trimmed by 0 bases and 4 bases, with 11 bases remaining between them.